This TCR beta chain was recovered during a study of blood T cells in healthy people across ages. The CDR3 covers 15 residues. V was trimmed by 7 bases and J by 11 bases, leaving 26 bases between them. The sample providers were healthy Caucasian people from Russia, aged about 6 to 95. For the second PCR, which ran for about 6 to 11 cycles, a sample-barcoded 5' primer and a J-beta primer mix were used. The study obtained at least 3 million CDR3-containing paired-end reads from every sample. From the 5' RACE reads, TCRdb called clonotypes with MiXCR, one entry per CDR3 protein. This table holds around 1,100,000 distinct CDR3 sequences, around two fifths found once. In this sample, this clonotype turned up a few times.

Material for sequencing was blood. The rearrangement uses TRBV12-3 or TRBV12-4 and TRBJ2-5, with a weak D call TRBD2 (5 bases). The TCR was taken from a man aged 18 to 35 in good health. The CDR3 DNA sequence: TGTGCCAGCACCTGGGCGGCAGGCGGGTACAATGAGCAGTACTTC. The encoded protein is CASTWAAGGYNEQYF.